This passage covers 9 T cell receptor beta chains from one sample sequenced in a study of post-analysis software for immune sequencing data. Regarding the study as a whole: Patients used roughly five TRBV segments, including TRBV5-6, TRBV5-1 and TRBV20-1, more often than controls.

Presence of unique molecular identifiers characterized the TCR beta cDNA libraries. TCRdb called the PCR reads again in MiXCR, with one record for every CDR3 protein. The sample contains roughly 670,000 distinct CDR3 sequences, over 45% of which appear only once. The antigens these receptors bind are not known. Input material: blood. These receptors were collected from a girl aged 2 to 9 with multiple sclerosis.

The J gene is TRBJ2-1, the V gene TRBV6-1; perhaps TRBD2 as D (6 bases). Trimming left V 7 bases short and J 3 bases short, with 16 bases between. Germline loops: CDR1 MNHNS, CDR2 SASEGT. This CDR3 spans 15 amino acids. The CDR3 spells CASTRDSRSYNEQFF. As DNA, the CDR3 is TGTGCCAGCACTCGGGACTCCCGGAGCTACAATGAGCAGTTCTTC.

A few counts support this clonotype. The chain links TRBV12-3 or TRBV12-4 to TRBJ2-1; 7 bases align to TRBD2. This CDR3 region has 11 residues. The junction had 5 bases not matched to a gene; V was cut back by 5 bases and J by 13 bases. The CDR3 DNA reads TGTGCCAGCAGTCGCGGGACTACACAGTTCTTC. Translated: CASSRGTTQFF.

This clonotype was seen a few times. The chain joins TRBV9 to TRBJ2-1; TRBD2 agrees at 7 bases. V trimming: 0 bases; J trimming: 3 bases; junction bases outside the gene matches: 3. Germline loops: CDR1 SGDLS, CDR2 YYNGEE. There are 15 residues in the CDR3. DNA for the CDR3: TGTGCCAGCAGCGTAGAGGCGGGAGTCTACAATGAGCAGTTCTTC. It specifies CASSVEAGVYNEQFF.

The DNA of the CDR3 is TGCAGTGCTAGGAAGGAATTTACTGAAGCTTTCTTT. The encoded protein is CSARKEFTEAFF. The chain is built from TRBV20-1 and TRBJ1-1; D remains unclear. Deletions cut 3 bases from V and 5 bases from J, with 10 bases between. Germline CDR1 is DFQATT and CDR2 is SNEGSKA (reference sequence). The CDR3 runs 12 residues.

The V call is TRBV29-1, the J call TRBJ2-2; 9 bases match TRBD1. The CDR3 has 14 amino acids. The germline V gene has CDR1 SQVTM and CDR2 ANQGSEA. With V trimmed by 8 bases and J by 2 bases, 6 bases remained unmatched. The DNA of the CDR3 is TGCAGCACTGACAGGGGGGGCAACACCGGGGAGCTGTTTTTT. Amino acids: CSTDRGGNTGELFF.

This chain joins TRBV20-1 and TRBJ2-4, with D perhaps matching TRBD2 (6 bases). The germline V and J ends were trimmed by 6 bases and 6 bases, with 21 bases remaining between them. CDR1 and CDR2 (germline): DFQATT, SNEGSKA (reference sequence). The CDR3 is 15 amino acids. The CDR3 is CSAHPEGRVGNIQYF. The CDR3 DNA reads as TGCAGTGCACACCCGGAGGGCAGGGTAGGAAACATTCAGTACTTC.

This clonotype was counted once. The chain carries TRBV5-1 and TRBJ2-7, with TRBD1 as a possible D gene (5 bases). The CDR3 totals 13 residues. The germline V gene encodes CDR1 SGHRS and CDR2 YFSETQ. Deletions cut 4 bases from V and 5 bases from J, with 13 bases between. As DNA, the CDR3 is TGCGCCAGCAGCGCGCTCAGGGTCGACGAGCAGTACTTC. It yields the protein CASSALRVDEQYF. The full variable domain, its missing parts supplied by reference TRBV5-1 and TRBJ2-7, is KAGVTQTPRYLIKTRGQQVTLSCSPISGHRSVSWYQQTPGQGLQFLFEYFSETQRNKGNFPGRFSGRQFSNSRSEMNVSTLELGDSALYLCASSALRVDEQYFGPGTRLTVT.

This CDR3 reads CASRDRPYGYTF. Written as DNA, the CDR3 is TGTGCCAGCAGGGACAGGCCCTATGGCTACACCTTC. The chain recombines TRBV6-1 with TRBJ1-2; TRBD1 matches 7 bases. After removal of 6 bases from V and 4 bases from J, the junction contained 2 bases not matched to a gene. The germline V gene has CDR1 MNHNS and CDR2 SASEGT. The CDR3 length is 12 residues.

The rearrangement uses TRBV20-1 and TRBJ2-7; unclear D gene. V was shortened by 0 bases and J by 4 bases, with 16 bases between the two germline ends. CDR1 and CDR2 from the germline V gene are DFQATT and SNEGSKA (reference sequence). The CDR3 spans 15 residues. In nucleotides, the CDR3 is TGCAGTGCTAGAGATCGAAAGGGTTGGGGATACGAGCAGTACTTC. Translated, it gives CSARDRKGWGYEQYF.